The 3 T cell receptor beta chains below were found in one sample sequenced in a study of blood T cell repertoires in COVID-19. TCRdb's table, derived via immunoSEQ multiplex PCR, lists solely in-frame clones and lacks some. The table shows roughly 97,000 clones, with roughly nine tenths occurring only once. The sequencing input was peripheral blood. The receptor source for this set is a man aged 55 to 70 with acute or convalescent COVID-19.

The genes are TRBV5-1 and TRBJ1-4; possibly TRBD1 for D (5 bases). Per germline, CDR1 SGHRS and CDR2 YFSETQ. The CDR3 consists of 17 residues. The V end lost 0 bases, the J end lost 3 bases, and 15 bases lay between the germline ends. The CDR3 loop is CASSLANPGSANEKLFF. The CDR3 bases are TGCGCCAGCAGCTTGGCGAATCCAGGGTCGGCTAATGAAAAACTGTTTTTT.

V gene TRBV2 combines with J gene TRBJ1-2; 9 bases map to TRBD1. V lost 2 bases, J lost 2 bases, and 3 bases stayed unmatched. Germline V gene sequence: CDR1 SNHLY, CDR2 FYNNEI. The CDR3 is 15 amino acids. The CDR3 bases are TGTGCCAGCAGTGAACGACAGGGGGGGAACTATGGCTACACCTTC. It yields the protein CASSERQGGNYGYTF.

This chain joins TRBV6-5 and TRBJ1-1; TRBD1 might be the D (5 bases). Germline V gives CDR1 MNHEY, CDR2 SVGAGI. The V end lost 4 bases, the J end lost 6 bases, and 18 bases lay between the germline ends. This CDR3 spans 15 amino acids. The CDR3 sequence is CASSLGLNRGSEAFF. The CDR3 region has the DNA TGTGCCAGCAGTTTGGGTCTTAATAGGGGCTCTGAAGCTTTCTTT.